Below are 23 T cell receptor beta chains sequenced from a single sample in a study of blood T cell repertoires in COVID-19. The method was immunoSEQ multiplex PCR; TCRdb's version includes in-frame clones alone and lacks a portion of them. The data hold under 300,000 clones, with about 90% observed a single time. Sequencing input: PBMCs or T cells enriched from blood (not recorded which). The source of these receptors is a woman aged 18-29 years who had recovered from COVID-19.

This sequence joins TRBV2 and TRBJ1-4; 7 nucleotides align to TRBD1. V trimming: 8 bases; J trimming: 7 bases; junction bases outside the gene matches: 10. In germline, CDR1 is SNHLY, CDR2 FYNNEI. This CDR3 has 14 amino acids. CDR3 DNA: TGTGCCAGCGAGGAACAGGGGTCGGTTGAAAAACTGTTTTTT. Encoded protein: CASEEQGSVEKLFF.

The chain combines TRBV7-2 with TRBJ1-5; D is ambiguous. The ends were cut back, 5 bases at V and 1 base at J, with 15 bases in the middle. Germline V gene lookup returns CDR1 SGHTA and CDR2 FQGNSA. This CDR3 has 16 amino acids. This CDR3 reads CASSQVGVISNQPQHF. The CDR3, as DNA: TGTGCCAGCAGCCAGGTGGGAGTTATAAGCAATCAGCCCCAGCATTTT.

This clone is a singleton in its sample. CDR3 sequence reads: CASSLRGNSNQPQHF. The CDR3 DNA reads TGTGCCAGCAGCTTACGGGGAAATAGCAATCAGCCCCAGCATTTT. The chain uses TRBV11-3 and TRBJ1-5, with no clear D. Germline loops: CDR1 SGHNT, CDR2 YENEEA. The CDR3 loop spans 15 amino acids. V dropped 2 bases and J dropped 0 bases, with 8 bases sitting between them.

The CDR3 coding sequence is TGTGCCAGCAGCCCAAGGACAGGGGACCCCGTTGAAGCTTTCTTT. Its protein is CASSPRTGDPVEAFF. This chain joins TRBV7-8 and TRBJ1-1; TRBD1 matches 9 bases. V shed 5 bases and J 7 bases; nucleotides not matched to a gene: 11. Germline assignment: CDR1 SGHVS and CDR2 FQNEAQ. The CDR3 is 15 amino acids.

The chain joins TRBV12-5 to TRBJ1-1; 7 bases align to TRBD1. V trimming: 1 base; J trimming: 1 base; junction bases outside the gene matches: 6. Germline CDR1 LGHNT, CDR2 FRNRAP. The CDR3 is 16 residues long. CDR3 DNA: TGTGCTAGTGGTTTGGGGCCGACAGGGAGGAACACTGAAGCTTTCTTT. This encodes CASGLGPTGRNTEAFF.

The rearrangement joins TRBV18 to TRBJ1-1; 9 nucleotides agree with TRBD1. V lost 4 bases, J lost 0 bases, and 6 bases stayed unmatched. The CDR3 has 16 amino acids. Germline V lookup: CDR1 KGHSH, CDR2 LQKENI. The CDR3 loop is CASSLGTGRLNTEAFF. For the CDR3, the DNA is TGTGCCAGCTCACTCGGGACAGGGCGCTTGAACACTGAAGCTTTCTTT.

This clone came up a few times. The V gene is TRBV11-3, the J gene TRBJ1-2, with D maybe TRBD1 (6 bases). The germline V and J ends were trimmed by 0 bases and 2 bases, with 13 bases remaining between them. This CDR3 comprises 16 residues. CDR1 SGHNT and CDR2 YENEEA come from the germline V gene. CDR3 loop: CASSLEGRGANYGYTF. The DNA of the CDR3 is TGTGCCAGCAGCTTAGAGGGCCGGGGGGCGAACTATGGCTACACCTTC.

This clone was counted only a few times. The rearrangement links TRBV21-1 to TRBJ2-5; no check of the table's D call, TRBD2, against the DNA was made. TRBV21-1 is designated a pseudogene. The CDR3 has 21 amino acids. The CDR3 here is CASSIPDRLAGDRGAQETQYF. The CDR3 region has the DNA TGTGCCAGCAGCATCCCTGATAGACTAGCGGGAGATAGGGGGGCCCAAGAGACCCAGTACTTC.

The rearrangement uses TRBV4-1 and TRBJ2-7, with D possibly being TRBD2 (7 bases). Germline CDR1 is MGHRA and CDR2 is YSYEKL. The CDR3 loop spans 15 amino acids. Trimming left V 3 bases short and J 3 bases short, with 15 bases between. Here the CDR3 DNA reads TGCGCCAGCAGCCACGGAACAGGGAGGGACTACGAGCAGTACTTC. This gives the protein CASSHGTGRDYEQYF.

This rearrangement joins TRBV2 to TRBJ2-3; 8 bases line up with TRBD1. Germline lookup yields CDR1 SNHLY and CDR2 FYNNEI. Losses at the gene ends were 8 bases for V and 3 bases for J; bases not matched to a gene: 4. This CDR3 has 13 amino acids. DNA of the CDR3: TGTGCCAGCCTGCAGGGGGCGACAGATACGCAGTATTTT. Its translation is CASLQGATDTQYF.

V and J are TRBV4-3 and TRBJ2-5; 16 bases fit TRBD2. V lost 4 bases and J lost 5; bases outside the gene matches: 7. This CDR3 comprises 17 residues. CDR1 and CDR2 from the germline V gene are LGHNA and YSLEER. The CDR3 DNA reads as TGCGCCAGCAGCCCGGGACTAGCGGGGGGGCCAGGGGAGACCCAGTACTTC. It yields the protein CASSPGLAGGPGETQYF.

J is TRBJ1-3 and V is TRBV9; D is uncertain. Germline assignment: CDR1 SGDLS and CDR2 YYNGEE. The V end was cut by 0 bases, the J end by 0 bases, with 10 bases between. This CDR3 is built from 16 residues. Here the CDR3 DNA reads TGTGCCAGCAGCGTAGGGGAGGGAAACTCTGGAAACACCATATATTTT. It encodes CASSVGEGNSGNTIYF. The full variable domain, rest sourced from reference TRBV9 and TRBJ1-3, is DSGVTQTPKHLITATGQRVTLRCSPRSGDLSVYWYQQSLDQGLQFLIQYYNGEERAKGNILERFSAQQFPDLHSELNLSSLELGDSALYFCASSVGEGNSGNTIYFGEGSWLTVV.

The genes are TRBV25-1 and TRBJ2-4, with 8 bases fitting TRBD2. This CDR3 has 16 amino acids. V was pared by 6 bases and J by 6 bases, with 13 bases of the junction left unmatched. Germline V gene sequence: CDR1 MGHDK, CDR2 SYGVNS. CDR3 sequence: CASREKELAVRNIQYF. The CDR3, as DNA: TGTGCCAGCAGGGAAAAAGAACTAGCGGTAAGAAACATTCAGTACTTC.

The rearrangement uses TRBV3-1 (or the pseudogene TRBV3-2) and TRBJ2-5, with 7 bases that match TRBD2. The CDR3 runs to 18 residues. Unmatched junction bases numbered 12, after V lost 0 bases and J lost 2 bases. Germline lookup yields CDR1 LGHDT and CDR2 YNNKEL (reference sequence). CDR3 sequence: CASSQERLAALIQETQYF. The DNA of the CDR3 is TGTGCCAGCAGCCAAGAAAGGCTAGCGGCTCTGATACAAGAGACCCAGTACTTC.

This clone showed up just once. The chain employs TRBV10-3 and TRBJ2-7; D call uncertain. V was shortened by 6 bases and J by 11 bases, with 17 bases between the two germline ends. In germline, CDR1 is ENHRY, CDR2 SYGVKD. The CDR3 length is 12 residues. The CDR3 DNA reads TGTGCCATCAGCCTGCTGGGCCCCCCGGAGTACTTC. Translation gives CAISLLGPPEYF.

The CDR3 loop reads CATSDWPRDGYTF. DNA of the CDR3: TGTGCCACCAGTGATTGGCCCAGGGATGGCTACACCTTC. V is TRBV24-1 and J is TRBJ1-2; tentatively, D is TRBD1 (5 bases). Germline CDR1 reads KGHDR; CDR2 reads SFDVKD. CDR3 length equals 13 residues. Deletions cut 2 bases from V and 6 bases from J, with 9 bases between.

The chain links TRBV3-1 (or the pseudogene TRBV3-2) to TRBJ2-6; 8 bases agree with TRBD1. The CDR3 has 17 amino acids. Germline assignment: CDR1 LGHDT and CDR2 YNNKEL (reference sequence). J gave up 2 bases and V 5 bases, and 8 bases lay outside the gene matches. CDR3 coding DNA: TGTGCCAGCAGCAAAAGACAGGGGAGGCCTGGGGCCAACGTCCTGACTTTC. Amino acid sequence: CASSKRQGRPGANVLTF.

The J gene is TRBJ1-6, the V gene TRBV27; 8 nucleotides line up with TRBD1. V lost 5 bases to trimming and J lost 6 bases; unmatched junction nucleotides: 15. The CDR3 runs to 18 residues. CDR1 and CDR2 from the germline V gene are MNHEY and SMNVEV (reference sequence). The CDR3 is CASSQLRQGLPSNSPLHF. The CDR3 nucleotides read TGTGCCAGCAGTCAGCTTAGACAGGGGCTTCCATCTAATTCACCCCTCCACTTT.

As DNA, the CDR3 is TGTGCCAGCAGCCAGGGGAGCCAAGAGACCCAGTACTTC. It translates to CASSQGSQETQYF. This chain uses TRBV3-1 (or the pseudogene TRBV3-2) with TRBJ2-5; D is possibly TRBD2 (5 bases). Germline lookup yields CDR1 LGHDT and CDR2 YNNKEL (reference sequence). This CDR3 is 13 amino acids long. The ends were cut back, 3 bases at V and 1 base at J, with 6 bases in the middle.

The V and J genes are TRBV4-1 and TRBJ1-5, with TRBD1 identical over 7 bases. This CDR3 has 17 residues. Germline CDR1 reads MGHRA; CDR2 reads YSYEKL. V dropped 8 bases and J dropped 3; count of bases not matched to a gene: 16. CDR3 protein: CASGLSPGQSANQPQHF. The DNA for the CDR3 is TGCGCCAGCGGGTTAAGCCCGGGACAGAGTGCCAATCAGCCCCAGCATTTT.

This sequence joins TRBV24-1 and TRBJ2-2; weak D call: TRBD1 (5 bases). Germline assignment: CDR1 KGHDR and CDR2 SFDVKD. The CDR3 spans 17 residues. The V gene lost 1 base and the J gene lost 4 bases, with 15 bases spanning the gap. In nucleotides, the CDR3 is TGTGCCACCAGTGATTTCTCTCTTAAGGACACCACCGGGGAGCTGTTTTTT. Protein product: CATSDFSLKDTTGELFF.

This chain links TRBV5-5 with TRBJ1-5, with 11 positions matching TRBD1. V lost 4 bases and J lost 2; bases outside the gene matches: 8. The germline gives CDR1 SGHKS, CDR2 YYEKEE (reference sequence). CDR3 size: 17 residues. Written as DNA, the CDR3 is TGTGCCAGCAGCCGGACAGGGGGCGCTTGGGGCAATCAGCCCCAGCATTTT. This translates into CASSRTGGAWGNQPQHF.

The V gene is TRBV7-9, the J gene TRBJ1-2; weak D call: TRBD1 (5 bases). In germline, CDR1 is SEHNR, CDR2 FQNEAQ (reference sequence). Trimming pared 3 bases from V and 5 bases from J, leaving 13 bases between. The CDR3 is 14 amino acids. The CDR3 DNA is TGTGCCAGCAGCTTGGGGCAAATAGGATATGGCTACACCTTC. As protein: CASSLGQIGYGYTF.